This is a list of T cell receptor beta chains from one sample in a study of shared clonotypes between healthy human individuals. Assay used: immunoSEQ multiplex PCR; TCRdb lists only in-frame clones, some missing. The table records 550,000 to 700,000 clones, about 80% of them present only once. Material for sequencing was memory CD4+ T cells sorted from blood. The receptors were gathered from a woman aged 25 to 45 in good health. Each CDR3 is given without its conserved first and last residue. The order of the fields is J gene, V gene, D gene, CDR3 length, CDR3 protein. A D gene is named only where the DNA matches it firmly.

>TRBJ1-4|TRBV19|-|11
ASRPATNEKLF
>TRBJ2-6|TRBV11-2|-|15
ASSLTSDISGANVLT
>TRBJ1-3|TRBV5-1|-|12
ASSLGGAGNTIY
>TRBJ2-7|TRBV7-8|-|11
ASSLEAHYEQY
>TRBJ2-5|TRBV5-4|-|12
ASSLKDLQETQY
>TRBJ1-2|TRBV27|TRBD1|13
ASSSHGQGAGGYT
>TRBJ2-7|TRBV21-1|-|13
ASSKGASGPYEQY
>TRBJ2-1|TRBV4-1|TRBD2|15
ASSQVPGTTAYNEQF
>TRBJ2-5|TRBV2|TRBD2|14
ASSEARGGRVQTQY
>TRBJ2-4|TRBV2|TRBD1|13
ASSESTGGKDIQY
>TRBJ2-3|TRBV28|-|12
ASSLRLSTDTQY
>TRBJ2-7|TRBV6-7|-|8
ASSLGEQY
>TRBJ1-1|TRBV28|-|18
ASSLRFPRGEAGVNTEAF
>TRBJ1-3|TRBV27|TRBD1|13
ASSLAGGSGNTIY
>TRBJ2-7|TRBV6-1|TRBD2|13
ASTQGERGTYEQY
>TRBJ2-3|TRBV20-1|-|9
SASGLDTQY
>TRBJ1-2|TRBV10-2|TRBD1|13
ASSDRQGKNYGYT
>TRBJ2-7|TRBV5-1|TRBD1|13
ASKSGGTGVYEQY
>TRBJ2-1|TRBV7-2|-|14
ASSLVAGSSYNEQF
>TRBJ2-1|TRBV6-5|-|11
ASSHTPLHEQF
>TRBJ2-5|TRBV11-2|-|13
ASSPSKAGVETQY
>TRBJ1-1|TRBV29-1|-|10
SGSIGGTEAF
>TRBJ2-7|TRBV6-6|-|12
ASSYFQQDYEQY
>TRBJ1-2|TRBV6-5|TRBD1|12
ASTPGQGGYGYT
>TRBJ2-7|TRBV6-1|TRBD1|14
ASSEPGQGAYYEQY
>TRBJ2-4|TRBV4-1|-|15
ASSHPPDPIAKNIQY
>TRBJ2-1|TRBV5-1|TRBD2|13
ASRFPGLALDEQF
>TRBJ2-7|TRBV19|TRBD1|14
ASRNSLRDRVHEQY
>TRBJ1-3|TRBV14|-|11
ASSPNRGNTIY